This TCR beta chain was found in a study of vaccination effects on CD4 cells after COVID-19. As for this clone: Its antigen is as yet unknown.

With about 9 days of culture completed, CD4+ T cells were isolated. Two doses of BNT162b2 or mRNA-1273 vaccine were administered to participants. CDR3 length: 16 residues. Germline values: CDR1 SGHVS, CDR2 FQNEAQ. V lost 1 base and J 10 bases, leaving 17 bases between the germline ends. The assay was immunoSEQ multiplex PCR, and TCRdb's table has in-frame clones only and misses some. The sample yields under 55,000 clones, roughly three quarters seen once. This TCR derives from a human donor who received a COVID-19 vaccine. V is TRBV7-8 and J is TRBJ1-6, with D possibly matching TRBD1 (5 bases). Sequenced material: CD4+ T cells from PBMCs cultured without peptide, taken after COVID-19 vaccination. The DNA of the CDR3 is TGTGCCAGCAGCTTAGATGGATCTCAGGGTACATCACCCCTCCACTTT. This encodes CASSLDGSQGTSPLHF.